This paragraph reports one T cell receptor (beta chain). Other DNA variants within this sample encode the same CDR3. The source of the sample is a study of blood T cell repertoires in COVID-19. Trimming at V came to 0 bases and at J to 4 bases, leaving 4 bases not matched to a gene. Germline values: CDR1 SGHRS, CDR2 YFSETQ. The CDR3 has 15 residues. Measured with immunoSEQ multiplex PCR; TCRdb has only the in-frame clones, and not every one. The data hold about 91,000 clones, with around 82% observed a single time. The TCR sequence derives from a man aged 50 or older with active or convalescent COVID-19. The gene calls are TRBV5-1 and TRBJ1-2; 9 bases fit TRBD1. Sequencing was performed on peripheral blood. The CDR3, as DNA: TGCGCCAGCAGCTTGGGAGGGACAGGGATCTATGGCTACACCTTC. This encodes CASSLGGTGIYGYTF.